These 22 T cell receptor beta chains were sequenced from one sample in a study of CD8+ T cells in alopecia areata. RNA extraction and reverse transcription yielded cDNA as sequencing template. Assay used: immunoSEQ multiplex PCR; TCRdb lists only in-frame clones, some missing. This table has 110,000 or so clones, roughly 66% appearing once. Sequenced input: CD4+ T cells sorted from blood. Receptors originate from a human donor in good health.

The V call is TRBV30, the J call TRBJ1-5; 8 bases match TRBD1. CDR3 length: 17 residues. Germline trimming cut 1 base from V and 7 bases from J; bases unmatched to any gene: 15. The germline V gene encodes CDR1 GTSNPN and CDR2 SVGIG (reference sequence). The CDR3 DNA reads TGTGCCTGGAGTGGGAACAGGGGGTCGGTTTGGTCCCAGCCCCAGCATTTT. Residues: CAWSGNRGSVWSQPQHF.

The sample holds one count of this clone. CDR3 in amino acids: CASSQRDRGQFF. The CDR3 DNA follows: TGTGCCAGCAGCCAAAGAGACAGGGGTCAGTTCTTC. The chain recombines TRBV25-1 with TRBJ2-1, with 8 bases identical to TRBD1. After removal of 6 bases from V and 13 bases from J, the junction contained 8 bases not matched to a gene. CDR3 size: 12 residues. Germline CDR1 is MGHDK and CDR2 is SYGVNS.

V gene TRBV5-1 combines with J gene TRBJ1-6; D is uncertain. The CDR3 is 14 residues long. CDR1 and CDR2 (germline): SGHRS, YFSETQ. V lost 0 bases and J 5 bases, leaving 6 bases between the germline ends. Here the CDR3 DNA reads TGCGCCAGCAGCTTGGTGGAGGATAATTCACCCCTCCACTTT. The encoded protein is CASSLVEDNSPLHF. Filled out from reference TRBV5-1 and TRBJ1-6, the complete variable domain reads KAGVTQTPRYLIKTRGQQVTLSCSPISGHRSVSWYQQTPGQGLQFLFEYFSETQRNKGNFPGRFSGRQFSNSRSEMNVSTLELGDSALYLCASSLVEDNSPLHFGNGTRLTVT.

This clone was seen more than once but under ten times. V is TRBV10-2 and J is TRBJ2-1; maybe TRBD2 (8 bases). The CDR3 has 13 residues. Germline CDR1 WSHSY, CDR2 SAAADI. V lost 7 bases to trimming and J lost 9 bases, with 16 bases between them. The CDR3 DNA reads TGCGCCAGCAAGGTAGCGGGACAGATTGAGCAGTTCTTC. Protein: CASKVAGQIEQFF.

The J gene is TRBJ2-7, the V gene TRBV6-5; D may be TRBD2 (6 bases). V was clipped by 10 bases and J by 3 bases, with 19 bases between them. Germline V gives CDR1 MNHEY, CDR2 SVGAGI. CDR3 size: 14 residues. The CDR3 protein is CATKPPGVDYEQYF. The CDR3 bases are TGTGCCACCAAGCCCCCGGGGGTAGACTACGAGCAGTACTTC.

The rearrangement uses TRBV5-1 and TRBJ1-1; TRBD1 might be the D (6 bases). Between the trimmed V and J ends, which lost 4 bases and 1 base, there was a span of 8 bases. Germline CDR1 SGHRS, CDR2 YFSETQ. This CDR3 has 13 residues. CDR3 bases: TGCGCCAGCAGCGCGGGACAGAACACTGAAGCTTTCTTT. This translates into CASSAGQNTEAFF.

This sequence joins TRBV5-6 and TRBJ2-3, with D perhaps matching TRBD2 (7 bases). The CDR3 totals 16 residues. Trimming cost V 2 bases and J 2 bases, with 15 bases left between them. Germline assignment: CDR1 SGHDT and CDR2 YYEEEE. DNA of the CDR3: TGTGCCAGCAGCTTCCCTGGCGGGGGCCCCACAGATACGCAGTATTTT. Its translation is CASSFPGGGPTDTQYF.

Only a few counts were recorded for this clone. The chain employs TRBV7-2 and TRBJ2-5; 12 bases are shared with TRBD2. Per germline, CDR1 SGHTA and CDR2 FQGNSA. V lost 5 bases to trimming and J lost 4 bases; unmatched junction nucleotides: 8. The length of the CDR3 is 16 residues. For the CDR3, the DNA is TGTGCCAGCAGCCCTAGCGGGGGGGCCGGGCGAGAGACCCAGTACTTC. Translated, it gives CASSPSGGAGRETQYF.

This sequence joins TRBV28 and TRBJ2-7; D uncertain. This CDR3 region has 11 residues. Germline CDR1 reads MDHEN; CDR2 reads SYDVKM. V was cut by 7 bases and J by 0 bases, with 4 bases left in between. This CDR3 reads CASTPSYEQYF. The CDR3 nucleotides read TGTGCCAGCACTCCCTCCTACGAGCAGTACTTC.

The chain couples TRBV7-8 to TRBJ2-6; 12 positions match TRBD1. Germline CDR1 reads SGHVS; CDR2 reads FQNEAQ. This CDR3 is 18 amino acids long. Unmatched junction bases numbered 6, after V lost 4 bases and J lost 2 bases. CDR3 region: CASSSSGQGATGANVLTF. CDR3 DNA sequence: TGTGCCAGCAGCTCCTCGGGACAGGGGGCTACTGGGGCCAACGTCCTGACTTTC.

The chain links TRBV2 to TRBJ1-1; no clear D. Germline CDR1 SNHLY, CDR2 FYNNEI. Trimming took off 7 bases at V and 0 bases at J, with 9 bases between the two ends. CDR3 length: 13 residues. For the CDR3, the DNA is TGTGCCAGCACCGGAGGACTGAACACTGAAGCTTTCTTT. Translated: CASTGGLNTEAFF.

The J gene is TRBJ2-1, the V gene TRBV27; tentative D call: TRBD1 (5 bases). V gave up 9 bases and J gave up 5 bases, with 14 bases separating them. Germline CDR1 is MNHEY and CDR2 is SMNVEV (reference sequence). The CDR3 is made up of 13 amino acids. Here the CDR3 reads CASGARWDNEQFF. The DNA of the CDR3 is TGTGCCAGTGGGGCCCGTTGGGACAATGAGCAGTTCTTC.

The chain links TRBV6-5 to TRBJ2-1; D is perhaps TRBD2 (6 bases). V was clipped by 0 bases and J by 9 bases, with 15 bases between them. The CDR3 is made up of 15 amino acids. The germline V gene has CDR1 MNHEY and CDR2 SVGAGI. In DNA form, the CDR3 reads TGTGCCAGCAGTTACTCGACCTGGAGGGGAGGTGAGCAGTTCTTC. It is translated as CASSYSTWRGGEQFF.

The CDR3 here is CASAPPWGQGDTQYF. The CDR3 nucleotides read TGTGCCAGCGCTCCTCCGTGGGGTCAAGGGGATACGCAGTATTTT. J is TRBJ2-3 and V is TRBV27; D call uncertain. The CDR3 covers 15 residues. The germline V gene encodes CDR1 MNHEY and CDR2 SMNVEV (reference sequence). The V end was cut by 8 bases, the J end by 6 bases, with 21 bases between.

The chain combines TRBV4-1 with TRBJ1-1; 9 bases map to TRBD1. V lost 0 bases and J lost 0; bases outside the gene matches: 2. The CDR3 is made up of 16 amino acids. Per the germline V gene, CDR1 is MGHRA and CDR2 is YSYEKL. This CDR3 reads CASSQETGGLNTEAFF. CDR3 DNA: TGCGCCAGCAGCCAAGAGACAGGGGGTTTGAACACTGAAGCTTTCTTT.

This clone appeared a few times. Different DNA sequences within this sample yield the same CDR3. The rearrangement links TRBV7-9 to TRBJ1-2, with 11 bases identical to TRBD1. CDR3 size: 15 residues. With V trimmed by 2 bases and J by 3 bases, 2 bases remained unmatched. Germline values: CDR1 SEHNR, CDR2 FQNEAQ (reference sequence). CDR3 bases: TGTGCCAGCAGCTTACGGACAGGGGGCGACTATGGCTACACCTTC. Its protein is CASSLRTGGDYGYTF.

The CDR3 loop is CASSEAATISYEQYF. The CDR3, as DNA: TGTGCCAGCAGTGAAGCTGCTACTATCTCCTACGAGCAGTACTTC. V is TRBV2 and J is TRBJ2-7; D call uncertain. The germline V gene has CDR1 SNHLY and CDR2 FYNNEI. V lost 0 bases to trimming and J lost 0 bases, with 9 bases between them. This CDR3 has 15 residues.

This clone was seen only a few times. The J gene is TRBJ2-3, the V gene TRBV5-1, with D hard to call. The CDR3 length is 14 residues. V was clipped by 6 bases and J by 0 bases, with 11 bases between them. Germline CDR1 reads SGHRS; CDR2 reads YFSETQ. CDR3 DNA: TGCGCCAGCAAAATGGGCGGAAGCACAGATACGCAGTATTTT. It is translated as CASKMGGSTDTQYF.

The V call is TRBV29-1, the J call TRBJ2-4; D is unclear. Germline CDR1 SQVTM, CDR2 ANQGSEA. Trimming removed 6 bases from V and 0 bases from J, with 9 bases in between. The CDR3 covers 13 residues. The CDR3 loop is CSVSGIAKNIQYF. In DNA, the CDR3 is TGCAGCGTGTCAGGAATAGCCAAAAACATTCAGTACTTC.

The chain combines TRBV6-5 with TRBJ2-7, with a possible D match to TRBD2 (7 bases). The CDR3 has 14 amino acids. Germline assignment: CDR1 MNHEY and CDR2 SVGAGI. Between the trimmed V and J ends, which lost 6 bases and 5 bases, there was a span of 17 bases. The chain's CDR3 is CASREGGVLDEQYF. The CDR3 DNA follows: TGTGCCAGCAGGGAAGGGGGGGTTTTAGACGAGCAGTACTTC.

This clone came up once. The CDR3 is CASSTGQKETQYF. CDR3 nucleotides: TGTGCCAGCAGTACCGGACAGAAAGAGACCCAGTACTTC. The V call is TRBV6-5, the J call TRBJ2-5, with a weak D call TRBD1 (6 bases). CDR1 is MNHEY, CDR2 SVGAGI, per germline. V was trimmed by 5 bases and J by 3 bases, leaving 10 bases between them. This CDR3 comprises 13 residues.

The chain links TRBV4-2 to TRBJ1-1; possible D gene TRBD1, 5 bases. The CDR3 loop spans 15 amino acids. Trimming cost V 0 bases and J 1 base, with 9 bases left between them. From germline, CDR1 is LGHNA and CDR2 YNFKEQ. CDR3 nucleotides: TGTGCCAGCAGCCAAGATCGCCAGGGGAACACTGAAGCTTTCTTT. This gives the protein CASSQDRQGNTEAFF.